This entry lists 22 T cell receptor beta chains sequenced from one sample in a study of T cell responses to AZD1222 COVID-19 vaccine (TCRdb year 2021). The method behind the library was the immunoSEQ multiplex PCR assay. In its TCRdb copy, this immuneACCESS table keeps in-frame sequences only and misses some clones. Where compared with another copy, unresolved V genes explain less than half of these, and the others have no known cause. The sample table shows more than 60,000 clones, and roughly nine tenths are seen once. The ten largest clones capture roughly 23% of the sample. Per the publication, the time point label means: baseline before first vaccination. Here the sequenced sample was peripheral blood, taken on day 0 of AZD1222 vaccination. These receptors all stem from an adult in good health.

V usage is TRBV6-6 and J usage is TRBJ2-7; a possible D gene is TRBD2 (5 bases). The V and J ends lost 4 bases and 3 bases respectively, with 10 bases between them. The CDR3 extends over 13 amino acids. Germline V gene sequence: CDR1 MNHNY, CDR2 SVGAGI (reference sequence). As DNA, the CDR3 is TGTGCCAGCAGTTTCGGACTGTTCTACGAGCAGTACTTC. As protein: CASSFGLFYEQYF.

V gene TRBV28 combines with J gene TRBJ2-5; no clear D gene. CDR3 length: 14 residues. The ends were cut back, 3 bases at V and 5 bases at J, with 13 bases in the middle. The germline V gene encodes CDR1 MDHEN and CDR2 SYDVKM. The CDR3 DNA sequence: TGTGCCAGCAGTTTCGGGTTAGTGGTGGAGACCCAGTACTTC. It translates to CASSFGLVVETQYF.

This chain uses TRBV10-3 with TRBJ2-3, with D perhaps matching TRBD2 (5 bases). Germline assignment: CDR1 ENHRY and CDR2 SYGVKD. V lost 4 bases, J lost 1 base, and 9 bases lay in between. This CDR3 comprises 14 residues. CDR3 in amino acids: CAISGSGGTDTQYF. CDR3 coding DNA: TGTGCCATCAGTGGGAGCGGAGGCACAGATACGCAGTATTTT.

The CDR3 DNA reads as TGTGCCAGCAGCCTCCGGGGACTTACCTACAATGAGCAGTTCTTC. Protein product: CASSLRGLTYNEQFF. The chain links TRBV7-2 to TRBJ2-1, with TRBD2 as a possible D gene (6 bases). The CDR3 covers 15 residues. Germline-derived CDR1 and CDR2 are SGHTA and FQGNSA. V was trimmed by 5 bases and J by 2 bases, leaving 13 bases between them.

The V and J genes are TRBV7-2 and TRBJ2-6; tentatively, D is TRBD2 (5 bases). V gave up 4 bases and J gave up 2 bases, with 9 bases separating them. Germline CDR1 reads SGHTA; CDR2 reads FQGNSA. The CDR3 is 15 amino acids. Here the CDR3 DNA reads TGTGCCAGCAGCTCAACACTAGCTGGGGCCAACGTCCTGACTTTC. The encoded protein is CASSSTLAGANVLTF.

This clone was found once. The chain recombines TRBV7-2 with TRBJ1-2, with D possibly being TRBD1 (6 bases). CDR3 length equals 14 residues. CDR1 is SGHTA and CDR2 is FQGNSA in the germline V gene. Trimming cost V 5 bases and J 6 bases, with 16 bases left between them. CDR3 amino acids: CASSPNRASNGYTF. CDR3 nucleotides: TGTGCCAGCAGCCCGAACAGGGCCTCCAATGGCTACACCTTC.

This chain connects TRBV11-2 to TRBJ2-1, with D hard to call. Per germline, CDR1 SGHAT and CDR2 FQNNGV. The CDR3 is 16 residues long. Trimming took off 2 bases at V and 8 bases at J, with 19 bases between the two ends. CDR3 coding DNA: TGTGCCAGCAGCTTAAGTTTCGCCTATTCCGGCGATGAGCAGTTCTTC. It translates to CASSLSFAYSGDEQFF.

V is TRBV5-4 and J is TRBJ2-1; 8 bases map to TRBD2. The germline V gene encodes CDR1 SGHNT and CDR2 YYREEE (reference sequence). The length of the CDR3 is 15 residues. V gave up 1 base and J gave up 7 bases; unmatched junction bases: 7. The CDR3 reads CASSLLSGSSNEQFF. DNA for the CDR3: TGTGCCAGCAGCTTGTTAAGCGGGAGTTCAAATGAGCAGTTCTTC.

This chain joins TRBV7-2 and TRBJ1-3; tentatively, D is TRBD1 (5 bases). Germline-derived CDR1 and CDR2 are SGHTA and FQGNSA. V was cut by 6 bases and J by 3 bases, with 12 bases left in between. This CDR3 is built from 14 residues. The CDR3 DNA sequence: TGTGCCAGCAGGGCCGCGACAGATGGAAACACCATATATTTT. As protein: CASRAATDGNTIYF.

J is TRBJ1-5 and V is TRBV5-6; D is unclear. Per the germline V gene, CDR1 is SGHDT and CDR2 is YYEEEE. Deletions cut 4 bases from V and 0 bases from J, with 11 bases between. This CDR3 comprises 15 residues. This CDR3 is CASSPSGYSNQPQHF. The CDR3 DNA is TGTGCCAGCAGCCCCAGCGGTTATAGCAATCAGCCCCAGCATTTT.

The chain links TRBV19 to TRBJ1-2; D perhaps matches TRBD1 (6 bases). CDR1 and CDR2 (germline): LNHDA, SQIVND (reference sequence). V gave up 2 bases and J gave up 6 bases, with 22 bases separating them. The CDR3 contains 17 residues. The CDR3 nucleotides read TGTGCCAGTAGTATAACGGCAGGGGTTTCATCATGGGATGGCTACACCTTC. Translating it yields CASSITAGVSSWDGYTF.

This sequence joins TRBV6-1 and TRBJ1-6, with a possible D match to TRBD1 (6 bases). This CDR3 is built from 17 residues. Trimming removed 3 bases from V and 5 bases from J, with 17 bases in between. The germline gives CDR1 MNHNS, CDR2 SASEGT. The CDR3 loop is CASSDISRTVNNSPLHF. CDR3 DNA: TGTGCCAGCAGTGACATCTCCCGGACAGTTAATAATTCACCCCTCCACTTT.

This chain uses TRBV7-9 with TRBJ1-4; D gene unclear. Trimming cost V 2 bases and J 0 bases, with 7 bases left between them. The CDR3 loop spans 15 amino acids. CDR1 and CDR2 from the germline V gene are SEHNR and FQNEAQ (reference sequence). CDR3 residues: CASSLLAATNEKLFF. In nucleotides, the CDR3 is TGTGCCAGCAGCTTACTGGCCGCAACTAATGAAAAACTGTTTTTT.

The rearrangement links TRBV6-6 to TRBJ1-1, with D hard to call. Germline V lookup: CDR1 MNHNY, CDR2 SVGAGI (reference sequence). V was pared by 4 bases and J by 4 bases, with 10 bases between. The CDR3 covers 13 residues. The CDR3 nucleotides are TGTGCCAGCAGTTCCACCCTGGGCACTGAAGCTTTCTTT. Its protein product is CASSSTLGTEAFF.

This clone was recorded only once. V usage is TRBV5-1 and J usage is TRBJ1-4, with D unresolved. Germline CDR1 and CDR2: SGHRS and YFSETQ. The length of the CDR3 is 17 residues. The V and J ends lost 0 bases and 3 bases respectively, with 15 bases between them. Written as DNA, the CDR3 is TGCGCCAGCAGCTTGGATACTAGGATTTCGGCTAATGAAAAACTGTTTTTT. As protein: CASSLDTRISANEKLFF.

In nucleotides, the CDR3 is TGTGCCAGCAGCCCGTCCCTAGCGGGAGGGCCTGGGAACACCGGGGAGCTGTTTTTT. This gives the protein CASSPSLAGGPGNTGELFF. The chain is built from TRBV2 and TRBJ2-2, with 12 bases lining up with TRBD2. This CDR3 has 19 residues. Trimming removed 6 bases from V and 1 base from J; junction bases left unmatched: 12. Germline loops: CDR1 SNHLY, CDR2 FYNNEI.

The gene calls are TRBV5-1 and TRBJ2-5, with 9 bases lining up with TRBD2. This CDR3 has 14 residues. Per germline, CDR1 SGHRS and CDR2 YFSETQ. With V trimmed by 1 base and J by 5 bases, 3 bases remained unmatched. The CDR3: CASSLSAGGETQYF. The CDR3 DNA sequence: TGCGCCAGCAGCTTGTCTGCGGGAGGGGAGACCCAGTACTTC.

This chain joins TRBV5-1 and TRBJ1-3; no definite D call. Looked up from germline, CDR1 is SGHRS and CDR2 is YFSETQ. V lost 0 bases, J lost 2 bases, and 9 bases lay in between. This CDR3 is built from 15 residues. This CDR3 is CASSLAATAGNTIYF. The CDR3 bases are TGCGCCAGCAGCTTGGCCGCTACCGCTGGAAACACCATATATTTT.

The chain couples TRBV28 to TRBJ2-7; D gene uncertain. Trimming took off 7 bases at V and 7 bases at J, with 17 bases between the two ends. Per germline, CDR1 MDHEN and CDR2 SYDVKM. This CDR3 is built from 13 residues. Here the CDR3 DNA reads TGTGCCAGCATAAGCTCACTTCAGGTTGAGCAGTACTTC. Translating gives CASISSLQVEQYF.

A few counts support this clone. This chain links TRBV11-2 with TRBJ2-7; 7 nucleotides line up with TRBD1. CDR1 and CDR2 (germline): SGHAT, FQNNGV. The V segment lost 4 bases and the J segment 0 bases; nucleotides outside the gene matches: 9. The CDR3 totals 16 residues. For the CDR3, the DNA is TGTGCCAGCAGCTCGAGCTTCCAGGGGGTCTCCTACGAGCAGTACTTC. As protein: CASSSSFQGVSYEQYF.

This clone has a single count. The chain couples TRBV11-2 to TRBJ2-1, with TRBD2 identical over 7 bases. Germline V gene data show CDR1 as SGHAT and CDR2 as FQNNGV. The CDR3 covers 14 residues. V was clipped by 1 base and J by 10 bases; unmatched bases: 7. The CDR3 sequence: CASSLVSGSREQFF. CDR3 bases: TGTGCCAGCAGCTTAGTTAGCGGGTCCAGGGAGCAGTTCTTC.

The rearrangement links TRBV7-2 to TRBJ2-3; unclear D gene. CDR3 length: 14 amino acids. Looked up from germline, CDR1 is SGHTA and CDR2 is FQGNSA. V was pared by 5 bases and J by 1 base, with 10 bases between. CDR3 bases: TGTGCCAGCAGCCGCCCTGCGGGCACAGATACGCAGTATTTT. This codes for CASSRPAGTDTQYF.